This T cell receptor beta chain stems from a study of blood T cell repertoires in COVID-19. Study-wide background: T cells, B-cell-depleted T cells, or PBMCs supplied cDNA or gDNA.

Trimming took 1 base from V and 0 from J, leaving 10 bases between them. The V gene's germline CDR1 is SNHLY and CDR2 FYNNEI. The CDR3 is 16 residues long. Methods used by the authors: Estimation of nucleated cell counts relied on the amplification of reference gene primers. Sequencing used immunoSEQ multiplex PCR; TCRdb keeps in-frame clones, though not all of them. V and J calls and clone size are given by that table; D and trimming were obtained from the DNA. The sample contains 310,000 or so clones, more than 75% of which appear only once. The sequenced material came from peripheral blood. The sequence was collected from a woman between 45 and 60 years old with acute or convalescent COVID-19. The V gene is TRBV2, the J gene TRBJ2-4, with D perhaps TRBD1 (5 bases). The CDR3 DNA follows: TGTGCCAGCAGTGAAGGGACACTGAAAGCCAAAAACATTCAGTACTTC. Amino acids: CASSEGTLKAKNIQYF.